These T cell receptor beta chains were read from a single sample in a study of T cells after yellow fever vaccination. TCRdb reanalysed the 5' RACE reads using MiXCR and keeps one entry per CDR3 protein. Here the sample spans about 630,000 distinct CDR3 sequences, 10% to 15% being singletons. The sequenced sample was PBMCs, obtained on the day of the yellow fever booster vaccination. The receptors come from a man aged 30-40 years who received the YFV17D yellow fever vaccine. CDR3s include the opening cysteine and the closing phenylalanine or tryptophan. A D gene is named only where the DNA matches it firmly. Not every row has a clone size; where given, it reads once, few, many or a size class.

cdr3_aa: CASSVRLAQQIYNEQFF; cdr3_nt: TGTGCCAGCAGTGTCAGACTAGCTCAACAGATCTACAATGAGCAGTTCTTC; d_call: TRBD2; cdr3_length: 17; v_call: TRBV25-1; clone_size: -; j_call: TRBJ2-1
cdr3_aa: CASSHGLGATDTQYF; cdr3_nt: TGTGCCAGCTCACACGGACTAGGGGCCACAGATACGCAGTATTTT; d_call: TRBD2; cdr3_length: 15; v_call: TRBV18; clone_size: few; j_call: TRBJ2-3
cdr3_aa: CASSPFGEETQYF; cdr3_nt: TGTGCCAGCAGCCCGTTTGGGGAAGAGACCCAGTACTTC; d_call: -; cdr3_length: 13; v_call: TRBV5-5; clone_size: many; j_call: TRBJ2-5
cdr3_aa: CSIIAAGDRFYEQYF; cdr3_nt: TGCAGCATTATCGCGGCGGGAGACAGATTCTACGAGCAGTACTTC; d_call: TRBD2; cdr3_length: 15; v_call: TRBV29-1; clone_size: -; j_call: TRBJ2-7
cdr3_aa: CASSFSGSNGETQYF; cdr3_nt: TGTGCCAGCAGCTTTAGCGGGAGTAATGGGGAGACCCAGTACTTC; d_call: TRBD2; cdr3_length: 15; v_call: TRBV5-5; clone_size: many; j_call: TRBJ2-5
cdr3_aa: CASSLLEGGNQPQHF; cdr3_nt: TGTGCCAGCAGTTTGCTGGAGGGTGGCAATCAGCCCCAGCATTTT; d_call: -; cdr3_length: 15; v_call: TRBV28; clone_size: few; j_call: TRBJ1-5
cdr3_aa: CASSLVSANEQFF; cdr3_nt: TGCGCCAGCAGCTTGGTGTCAGCCAATGAGCAGTTCTTC; d_call: -; cdr3_length: 13; v_call: TRBV5-1; clone_size: -; j_call: TRBJ2-1
cdr3_aa: CASSPGRGSNTEAFF; cdr3_nt: TGTGCCAGCTCACCTGGTCGGGGCTCGAACACTGAAGCTTTCTTT; d_call: -; cdr3_length: 15; v_call: TRBV18; clone_size: -; j_call: TRBJ1-1
cdr3_aa: CASSPGVDLSGNTIYF; cdr3_nt: TGCGCCAGCAGCCCGGGGGTCGACTTATCTGGAAACACCATATATTTT; d_call: -; cdr3_length: 16; v_call: TRBV5-1; clone_size: -; j_call: TRBJ1-3
cdr3_aa: CASRSLSGANVLTF; cdr3_nt: TGTGCCAGCAGATCATTATCTGGGGCCAACGTCCTGACTTTC; d_call: -; cdr3_length: 14; v_call: TRBV6-1; clone_size: few; j_call: TRBJ2-6
cdr3_aa: CASSGGLAGEQFF; cdr3_nt: TGTGCCAGCAGTGGGGGACTAGCGGGTGAGCAGTTCTTC; d_call: TRBD2; cdr3_length: 13; v_call: TRBV27; clone_size: many; j_call: TRBJ2-1
cdr3_aa: CASTGLAGVAEQYF; cdr3_nt: TGTGCCAGCACCGGGCTAGCGGGAGTCGCCGAGCAGTACTTC; d_call: TRBD2; cdr3_length: 14; v_call: TRBV6-2/TRBV6-3; clone_size: many; j_call: TRBJ2-7
cdr3_aa: CASSRVDGANVLTF; cdr3_nt: TGTGCCAGCAGCAGGGTCGATGGGGCCAACGTCCTGACTTTC; d_call: -; cdr3_length: 14; v_call: TRBV27; clone_size: few; j_call: TRBJ2-6
cdr3_aa: CASSPPYQGGDTQYF; cdr3_nt: TGTGCCAGCTCACCACCGTACCAGGGAGGGGATACGCAGTATTTT; d_call: TRBD2; cdr3_length: 15; v_call: TRBV18; clone_size: few; j_call: TRBJ2-3
cdr3_aa: CASRLAGELFF; cdr3_nt: TGTGCCAGCAGGTTGGCCGGGGAGCTGTTTTTT; d_call: -; cdr3_length: 11; v_call: TRBV7-2; clone_size: few; j_call: TRBJ2-2
cdr3_aa: CATSRTTGAGGYTF; cdr3_nt: TGTGCCACCAGCAGGACGACAGGGGCGGGTGGCTACACCTTC; d_call: TRBD1; cdr3_length: 14; v_call: TRBV15; clone_size: few; j_call: TRBJ1-2
cdr3_aa: CASSRLAGGSKIDTQYF; cdr3_nt: TGCGCCAGCAGTAGACTAGCGGGAGGCAGTAAAATAGATACGCAGTATTTT; d_call: TRBD2; cdr3_length: 17; v_call: TRBV10-2; clone_size: -; j_call: TRBJ2-3
cdr3_aa: CASSWFGRPVDENIQYF; cdr3_nt: TGTGCCAGTAGTTGGTTTGGCAGGCCAGTAGACGAAAACATTCAGTACTTC; d_call: -; cdr3_length: 17; v_call: TRBV19; clone_size: few; j_call: TRBJ2-4
cdr3_aa: CASSQANRGRYEQYF; cdr3_nt: TGCGCCAGCAGTCAAGCTAACAGGGGGCGCTACGAGCAGTACTTC; d_call: TRBD1; cdr3_length: 15; v_call: TRBV23-1; clone_size: -; j_call: TRBJ2-7
cdr3_aa: CASSLGGLRQKTTYNEQFF; cdr3_nt: TGTGCCAGCAGTTTAGGTGGTCTACGTCAAAAAACGACATACAATGAGCAGTTCTTC; d_call: -; cdr3_length: 19; v_call: TRBV28; clone_size: -; j_call: TRBJ2-1
cdr3_aa: CASSQEPFPQETQYF; cdr3_nt: TGCGCCAGCAGTCAGGAGCCCTTTCCCCAAGAGACCCAGTACTTC; d_call: -; cdr3_length: 15; v_call: TRBV23-1; clone_size: many; j_call: TRBJ2-5
cdr3_aa: CASSLGDRGETQYF; cdr3_nt: TGTGCCAGCAGTTTAGGAGACAGGGGAGAGACCCAGTACTTC; d_call: TRBD1; cdr3_length: 14; v_call: TRBV12-3/TRBV12-4; clone_size: -; j_call: TRBJ2-5
cdr3_aa: CAISDRGQWTGELFF; cdr3_nt: TGTGCCATCAGTGACCGGGGACAGTGGACCGGGGAGCTGTTTTTT; d_call: TRBD1; cdr3_length: 15; v_call: TRBV10-3; clone_size: few; j_call: TRBJ2-2
cdr3_aa: CSVTIQTQYF; cdr3_nt: TGCAGCGTCACCATTCAGACCCAGTACTTC; d_call: -; cdr3_length: 10; v_call: TRBV29-1; clone_size: -; j_call: TRBJ2-5
cdr3_aa: CASSSQGHEQYF; cdr3_nt: TGTGCCAGCAGTTCCCAGGGACACGAGCAGTACTTC; d_call: -; cdr3_length: 12; v_call: TRBV12-3/TRBV12-4; clone_size: -; j_call: TRBJ2-7
cdr3_aa: CAWAPRPELQETQYF; cdr3_nt: TGTGCCTGGGCGCCTAGACCGGAACTACAAGAGACCCAGTACTTC; d_call: -; cdr3_length: 15; v_call: TRBV30; clone_size: few; j_call: TRBJ2-5
cdr3_aa: CASSSPGTSADTQYF; cdr3_nt: TGTGCCAGCAGTTCGCCGGGGACTAGTGCAGATACGCAGTATTTT; d_call: TRBD2; cdr3_length: 15; v_call: TRBV6-2/TRBV6-3; clone_size: -; j_call: TRBJ2-3
cdr3_aa: CASSQPLQPQHF; cdr3_nt: TGTGCCAGCAGCCAACCACTTCAGCCCCAGCATTTT; d_call: -; cdr3_length: 12; v_call: TRBV16; clone_size: few; j_call: TRBJ1-5
cdr3_aa: CASSQLPISGATDTQYF; cdr3_nt: TGCGCCAGCAGTCAACTGCCAATTAGCGGGGCCACAGATACGCAGTATTTT; d_call: TRBD2; cdr3_length: 17; v_call: TRBV23-1; clone_size: -; j_call: TRBJ2-3
cdr3_aa: CATSTGLLNWDEQYF; cdr3_nt: TGTGCCACCAGCACGGGACTTCTGAACTGGGACGAGCAGTACTTC; d_call: -; cdr3_length: 15; v_call: TRBV27; clone_size: few; j_call: TRBJ2-7
cdr3_aa: CSASEGGSNQPQHF; cdr3_nt: TGCAGTGCTAGTGAGGGTGGGAGCAATCAGCCCCAGCATTTT; d_call: -; cdr3_length: 14; v_call: TRBV20-1; clone_size: once; j_call: TRBJ1-5
cdr3_aa: CASSTTSGGPTQYF; cdr3_nt: TGTGCCAGCAGCACGACTAGCGGGGGGCCTACTCAGTACTTC; d_call: TRBD2; cdr3_length: 14; v_call: TRBV7-6; clone_size: few; j_call: TRBJ2-4
cdr3_aa: CSAPSPATGEGEQYF; cdr3_nt: TGCAGTGCCCCTTCCCCAGCGACAGGGGAGGGCGAGCAGTACTTC; d_call: -; cdr3_length: 15; v_call: TRBV20-1; clone_size: -; j_call: TRBJ2-7
cdr3_aa: CSARPGLAGVGQETQYF; cdr3_nt: TGCAGTGCCAGGCCGGGACTAGCGGGAGTAGGTCAAGAGACCCAGTACTTC; d_call: TRBD2; cdr3_length: 17; v_call: TRBV20-1; clone_size: few; j_call: TRBJ2-5
cdr3_aa: CASSFPSSGSPNEQFF; cdr3_nt: TGTGCCAGCAGTTTCCCGAGTAGCGGGAGTCCTAATGAGCAGTTCTTC; d_call: TRBD2; cdr3_length: 16; v_call: TRBV6-2/TRBV6-3; clone_size: few; j_call: TRBJ2-1
cdr3_aa: CATRFSGANVLTF; cdr3_nt: TGTGCCACCAGGTTCTCTGGGGCCAACGTCCTGACTTTC; d_call: -; cdr3_length: 13; v_call: TRBV7-2; clone_size: few; j_call: TRBJ2-6
cdr3_aa: CASSPQGSEPQHF; cdr3_nt: TGCGCCAGCAGCCCCCAAGGGTCCGAGCCCCAGCATTTT; d_call: -; cdr3_length: 13; v_call: TRBV4-1; clone_size: few; j_call: TRBJ1-5
cdr3_aa: CAWSVYNEQFF; cdr3_nt: TGTGCCTGGAGTGTTTACAATGAGCAGTTCTTC; d_call: -; cdr3_length: 11; v_call: TRBV30; clone_size: -; j_call: TRBJ2-1
cdr3_aa: CASSLGFQLAVSYEQYF; cdr3_nt: TGCGCCAGCAGCTTGGGGTTTCAACTAGCGGTCTCCTACGAGCAGTACTTC; d_call: TRBD2; cdr3_length: 17; v_call: TRBV5-1; clone_size: -; j_call: TRBJ2-7
cdr3_aa: CASSLAGRTNEKLFF; cdr3_nt: TGTGCCAGCAGCTTAGCGGGGCGGACTAATGAAAAACTGTTTTTT; d_call: -; cdr3_length: 15; v_call: TRBV7-9; clone_size: -; j_call: TRBJ1-4
cdr3_aa: CASSFGGNEQFF; cdr3_nt: TGCGCCAGCAGCTTTGGGGGCAATGAGCAGTTCTTC; d_call: -; cdr3_length: 12; v_call: TRBV12-3/TRBV12-4; clone_size: many; j_call: TRBJ2-1